This TCR beta chain is drawn from a study of shared clonotypes between healthy human individuals. Study context: A few men and a couple of women, aged 18 to 49, were donors.

Input per replicate PCR of unsorted PBMC was approximately 300 ng DNA, corresponding to around 30,000 T cell genomes. With ten immunoSEQ deep assay plates, unsorted PBMC DNA underwent sequencing. Sequencing was performed with immunoSEQ multiplex PCR; in TCRdb, only in-frame clones are kept and a portion is missing. The profile shows fewer than 550,000 clones, 75% to 80% of them singletons. The CDR3 length is 17 residues. Germline V gene lookup returns CDR1 SQVTM and CDR2 ANQGSEA. V dropped 4 bases and J dropped 4; count of bases not matched to a gene: 14. All donors qualified as healthy HIV-negative adults and had experienced no recent acute infections or vaccinations.

This sequence joins TRBV29-1 and TRBJ2-1, with 9 bases matching TRBD2. This TCR was recovered from a woman aged 40 to 55 in good health. Some clones in this sample may be carry-over from other donors' samples. Sample: PBMCs. The CDR3 nucleotides are TGCAGCGTTGTTTTAGCGGGAGTCTGGAGTGGGTACAATGAGCAGTTCTTC. It specifies CSVVLAGVWSGYNEQFF.